This TCR beta chain came from a study of blood T cells in healthy people across ages (dated by TCRdb to the mid-2010s). In the study overall: In model experiments, template switching captured about one uniquely barcoded TCR beta cDNA molecule for every two T cells. The study measured age-related changes in TCR beta repertoire diversity using deep sequencing normalized with unique cDNA molecular identifiers. The donors were divided into four age groups: young (average about 15 years), middle-aged (about 39), aged (approximately 62) and long-lived (around 87). To avoid experimental bias, donors of different ages were distributed randomly across sequencing lanes. Using the same blood draw, the study looked at two additional independent replicas of 1 million unique cDNA reads for two donors, one aged 18 to 29 and the other aged 80 or older.

The paper's findings and limits, for the study overall: As age increased, observed TCR beta diversity per million T cells dropped in a roughly linear way, and a significant reduction was already evident by age about 40. Estimates of total diversity from one million sequenced T cells were regarded as lower bounds and underestimates. There was a strong correlation between observed TCR beta diversity and the percentage of naive T cells measured by flow cytometry. The long-lived group showed more naive CD4+ T cells, fewer expanded clones and increased TCR diversity than the aged group, suggesting age selection. The CMV infection status of donors was not known, potentially confounding age-related changes in expanded clonotypes. Since profiling was done on bulk unsorted PBMCs, naive and antigen-experienced compartments could not be conclusively compared.

Taken from the germline V gene, the CDR1 and CDR2 loops are MNHNS and SASEGT. V loses 2 bases of germline sequence and J loses 4 bases, and the interval between the two ends is 17 bases. From the cysteine through the phenylalanine, the CDR3 covers 16 amino acids. Only the CDR3 part of the read is kept: 48 bases, read in frame from the first base. Donors were around 37 systemically healthy Caucasian individuals from Russia aged about 6 to 100 years. Each donor gave 9 to 10 milliliters of peripheral blood, collected into EDTA-treated Vacutainer tubes. Ficoll-Paque density-gradient centrifugation was used to isolate PBMCs, with at least 6 million per sample. Total RNA, at least 6 micrograms per sample, was extracted from PBMCs with Trizol reagent. Naive CD45RAhigh/CD27high T cell percentages were measured by flow cytometry on a PBMC aliquot from every donor. In regard to this clonotype: Its binding antigen is unknown. No clone much larger than this one lies a single base away; base qualities are absent.

Library preparation employed 5' RACE. The sequencer was an Illumina HiSeq 2500. The second PCR ran for roughly 6 to 11 cycles and used a J-beta primer mix along with a sample-barcoded 5' primer. A unique molecular identifier was introduced onto each TCR beta cDNA molecule by a template-switch 5' adaptor carrying 12 random nucleotides. Each sample yielded at least 3 million CDR3-containing paired-end reads. First-strand cDNA synthesis was performed from all RNA using the Mint cDNA synthesis kit, with priming by a TRBC-specific oligonucleotide. Following uracil-DNA glycosylase treatment, all cDNA underwent a first 18-cycle PCR with the universal primers M1SS and BC2_uni_R. In the authors' own workflow: Each sample was normalized by randomly selecting 1 million high-quality reads, each carrying a distinct molecular identifier. Instead of being binned into consensus sequences, reads with shared molecular identifiers were discarded. MiTCR, set to a Q25 quality threshold and the strictest error-elimination algorithm, was used for CDR3 identification, clonotype clustering and error correction. A nonparametric unseen species model with Euler transformation was used to estimate lower-bound total TCR beta diversity. TCRdb ran its own pipeline on the public reads, namely fastp trimming at Q25 and MiXCR clone calling, and kept in-frame beta chains. Every CDR3 protein is listed once, alongside the most common genes and DNA of its rows. The V and J calls here are based on TCRdb, not the publication. For this sample the table gives around 1,500,000 distinct CDR3 sequences, of which about 43% were detected only once. The ten largest account for 7% to 9.5% of the sample.

This sequence originates from a woman between 18 and 30 years old in good health. The V and J genes are TRBV6-1 and TRBJ1-2; the D gene identity is not certain. Input material: blood. CDR3 loop: CASSEFERAGSYGYTF. The nucleotide sequence reads TGTGCCAGCAGTGAATTTGAGAGGGCGGGGAGCTATGGCTACACCTTC.